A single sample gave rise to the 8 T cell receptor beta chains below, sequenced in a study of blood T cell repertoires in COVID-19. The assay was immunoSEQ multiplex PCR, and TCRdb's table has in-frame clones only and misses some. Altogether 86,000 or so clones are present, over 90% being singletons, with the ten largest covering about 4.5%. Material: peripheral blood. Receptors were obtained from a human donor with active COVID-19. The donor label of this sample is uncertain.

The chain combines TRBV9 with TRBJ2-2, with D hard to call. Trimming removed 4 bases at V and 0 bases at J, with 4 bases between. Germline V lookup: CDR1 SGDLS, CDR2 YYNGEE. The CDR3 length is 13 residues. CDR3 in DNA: TGTGCCAGCAGCCTCCCGAACACCGGGGAGCTGTTTTTT. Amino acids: CASSLPNTGELFF.

This chain's CDR3 is CATPREQYF. CDR3 nucleotide sequence: TGTGCCACCCCGCGGGAGCAGTACTTC. The J gene is TRBJ2-7, the V gene TRBV19; D remains ambiguous. V was cut by 10 bases and J by 7 bases, with 8 bases left in between. The length of the CDR3 is 9 residues. The V gene's germline CDR1 is LNHDA and CDR2 SQIVND (reference sequence). The full variable domain, in which reference TRBV19 and TRBJ2-7 provide the parts outside the CDR3, is DGGITQSPKYLFRKEGQNVTLSCEQNLNHDAMYWYRQDPGQGLRLIYYSQIVNDFQKGDIAEGYSVSREKKESFPLTVTSAQKNPTAFYLCATPREQYFGPGTRLTVT.

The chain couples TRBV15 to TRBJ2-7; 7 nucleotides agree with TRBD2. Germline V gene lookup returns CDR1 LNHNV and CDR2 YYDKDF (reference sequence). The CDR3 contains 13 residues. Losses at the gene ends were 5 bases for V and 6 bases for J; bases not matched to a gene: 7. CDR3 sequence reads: CATSLRRGIEQYF. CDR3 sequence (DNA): TGTGCCACCAGCCTCAGGCGGGGGATCGAGCAGTACTTC. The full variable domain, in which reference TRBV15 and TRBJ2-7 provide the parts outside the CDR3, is DAMVIQNPRYQVTQFGKPVTLSCSQTLNHNVMYWYQQKSSQAPKLLFHYYDKDFNNEADTPDNFQSRRPNTSFCFLDIRSPGLGDTAMYLCATSLRRGIEQYFGPGTRLTVT.

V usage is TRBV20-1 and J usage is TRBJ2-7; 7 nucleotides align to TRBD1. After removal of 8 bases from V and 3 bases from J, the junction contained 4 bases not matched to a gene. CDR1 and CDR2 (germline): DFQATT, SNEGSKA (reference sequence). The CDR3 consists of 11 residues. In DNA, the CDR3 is TGCAGTATACAGGGGAACTACGAGCAGTACTTC. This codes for CSIQGNYEQYF.

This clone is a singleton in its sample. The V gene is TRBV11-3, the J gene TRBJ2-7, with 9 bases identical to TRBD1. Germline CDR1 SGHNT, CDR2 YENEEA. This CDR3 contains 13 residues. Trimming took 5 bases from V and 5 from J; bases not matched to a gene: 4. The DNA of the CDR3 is TGTGCCAGCAGCCCTCGGACAGGGGACGAGCAGTACTTC. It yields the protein CASSPRTGDEQYF.

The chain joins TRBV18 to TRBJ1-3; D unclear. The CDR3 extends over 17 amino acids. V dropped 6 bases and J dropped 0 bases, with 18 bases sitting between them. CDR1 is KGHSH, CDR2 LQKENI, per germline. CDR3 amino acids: CASSSTGKPISGNTIYF. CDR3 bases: TGTGCCAGCTCGTCTACCGGGAAACCTATCTCTGGAAACACCATATATTTT.

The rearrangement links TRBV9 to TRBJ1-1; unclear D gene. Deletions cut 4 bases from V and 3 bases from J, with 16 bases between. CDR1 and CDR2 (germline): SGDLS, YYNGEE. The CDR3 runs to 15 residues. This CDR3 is CASSPRSRLDTEAFF. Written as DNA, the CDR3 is TGTGCCAGCAGCCCGAGATCCCGGTTGGACACTGAAGCTTTCTTT.

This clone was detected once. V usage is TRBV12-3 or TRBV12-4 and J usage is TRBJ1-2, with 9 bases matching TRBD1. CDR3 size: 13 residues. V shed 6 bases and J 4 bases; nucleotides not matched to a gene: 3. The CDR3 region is CASSPTGGYGYTF. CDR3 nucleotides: TGTGCCAGCAGCCCGACAGGGGGCTATGGCTACACCTTC.